This T cell receptor beta chain came from a study of EBV T-cell therapy then PD-1 blockade in nasopharyngeal carcinoma. V lost 3 bases, J lost 4 bases, and 3 bases stayed unmatched. Germline V CDR1 and CDR2: SGHVS, FQNEAQ. The CDR3 covers 15 residues. Treatment specified: AdE1-LMPpoly-expanded autologous EBV-specific T-cell therapy followed by anti-PD-1 nivolumab. Turning to this clone: Its specificity is not known.

Some clones are missing from TCRdb's copy, which holds only in-frame ones; the method was immunoSEQ multiplex PCR. The table lists tens of thousands of clones, nearly 85% of them singletons. The sample was CD8+ T cells from blood, taken between days 55 and 70 from a patient whose treatment included autologous EBV-specific T cells and nivolumab. This chain links TRBV7-8 with TRBJ2-1; TRBD1 aligns across 10 bases. The sequence came from a man aged 40-55 years with nasopharyngeal carcinoma. Here the CDR3 reads CASSFPGQGYNEQFF. In DNA form, the CDR3 reads TGTGCCAGCAGCTTCCCGGGACAGGGGTACAATGAGCAGTTCTTC.